This T cell receptor (beta chain) was recovered during a study of neurological immune-mediated disorders. At least ten counts were recorded for this clonotype. Each CDR3 protein gets one entry after TCRdb re-called the 5' RACE reads with MiXCR. The data contain about 80,000 distinct CDR3 sequences, around 4% of them singletons. This sample's time point: longitudinal time-point 3. This CDR3 spans 15 amino acids. Germline lookup yields CDR1 MDHEN and CDR2 SYDVKM. Trimming pared 6 bases from V and 3 bases from J, leaving 15 bases between. The chain carries TRBV28 and TRBJ1-5; TRBD1 is a possible D gene (5 bases). The sample taken for sequencing was PBMCs. The receptor was derived from a woman aged 55-69 years with multiple sclerosis. CDR3 sequence (DNA): TGTGCCAGCAGCCTTGAAAGGGGCTTCAATCAGCCCCAGCATTTT. Translated: CASSLERGFNQPQHF.